A selection of T cell receptor beta chains follows, all from one sample in a study of blood T cell repertoires in COVID-19. Sequenced by immunoSEQ multiplex PCR; TCRdb stores in-frame clones only, minus some. There are about 320,000 clones in the sample; around 88% occur only once, and roughly 1.7% lies in the top ten. The sequenced sample consisted of peripheral blood. The receptors derive from a woman aged 25 to 39 with COVID-19, enrolled during active disease. The CDR3 runs from the conserved cysteine through the conserved F or W. A D gene is named only where the DNA matches it firmly. Clone size is given for some rows only: seen once, a few or many times, or a class if the clone is expanded.

.	TRBV28	.	TRBJ1-5	TGTGCCAGCAGTTTCCCCCGGGGGGTCCAGCATTTT	CASSFPRGVQHF
few	TRBV25-1	.	TRBJ1-3	TGTGCCAGCAGTGAACAGGGCCCTGGAAACACCATATATTTT	CASSEQGPGNTIYF
.	TRBV6-5	.	TRBJ1-5	TGTGCCAGCAGTCCTCGCGGGACGGGGCATCAGCCCCAGCATTTT	CASSPRGTGHQPQHF
.	TRBV15	TRBD1	TRBJ1-5	TGTGCCACCAGCAGAGCGTATACTCCAGGGGGCCGGGCCCCTCAGCCCCAGCATTTT	CATSRAYTPGGRAPQPQHF
.	TRBV18	.	TRBJ1-2	TGTGCCAGCTCACCCGCACAGGGCAACGACTATGGCTACACCTTC	CASSPAQGNDYGYTF
few	TRBV4-2	TRBD2	TRBJ2-3	TGTGCCAGCAGCCAAGAGCGGGGGGGCCCAGATACGCAGTATTTT	CASSQERGGPDTQYF
.	TRBV7-9	TRBD1	TRBJ2-1	TGTGCCAGCAGCTTAACGGAAGGCAGGGGGCCCCACAATGAGCAGTTCTTC	CASSLTEGRGPHNEQFF
.	TRBV6-2/TRBV6-3	.	TRBJ2-1	TGTGCCAGCAGTCCGCAGGGTGTCTCGCCGCAACTCTACAATGAGCAGTTCTTC	CASSPQGVSPQLYNEQFF
.	TRBV30	TRBD2	TRBJ2-2	TGTGCCTGGAGTGTACGGAGCCTCCTAGCGGGATGGTCCGGGGAGCTGTTTTTT	CAWSVRSLLAGWSGELFF
.	TRBV9	.	TRBJ1-3	TGTGCCAGCAGCGCTGGACGGGAGAGCTCTGGAAACACCATATATTTT	CASSAGRESSGNTIYF
.	TRBV6-5	TRBD1	TRBJ1-2	TGTGCCAGCAGCCGAGACAGGGATCCATATGGCTACACCTTC	CASSRDRDPYGYTF
.	TRBV3-1/TRBV3-2	TRBD1	TRBJ1-3	TGTGCCAGCAGCCTTGACAGGGTGGCTGGAAACACCATATATTTT	CASSLDRVAGNTIYF
few	TRBV18	TRBD1	TRBJ1-1	TGTGCCAGCTCACCAATCGGGGACAGGGGCCTCGCTGAAGCTTTCTTT	CASSPIGDRGLAEAFF
.	TRBV7-9	TRBD2	TRBJ2-3	TGCTTGGGACCGGGACTACGCACAGATACGCAGTATTTT	CLGPGLRTDTQYF
.	TRBV28	TRBD1	TRBJ1-1	TGTGCCAGCAGTCGGACAGGGCAAGGGACTGAAGCTTTCTTT	CASSRTGQGTEAFF
.	TRBV10-2	.	TRBJ1-2	TGCGCCAGCAGCCCGAGAAGGGACATTGGTTATGGCTACACCTTC	CASSPRRDIGYGYTF
.	TRBV5-8	.	TRBJ1-2	TGTGCCAGCAGCTTGGGGCAGGGAGGGGACTATGGCTACACCTTC	CASSLGQGGDYGYTF
.	TRBV23-1	.	TRBJ1-3	TGCGCCAGCAGTCTTCTCGTGGGGAGCTCTGGAAACACCATATATTTT	CASSLLVGSSGNTIYF
.	TRBV3-1/TRBV3-2	.	TRBJ1-5	TGTGCCAGCAGCCCAGCAGGGGCTTGGAGTAATCAGCCCCAGCATTTT	CASSPAGAWSNQPQHF
.	TRBV5-1	.	TRBJ1-4	TGCGCCAGCAGCTTGGGCGGCTTCCTCGGCGGTGAAAAACTGTTTTTT	CASSLGGFLGGEKLFF
.	TRBV5-5	.	TRBJ1-3	TGTGCCAGCAGCCTCCGACCGGACTCCTCTGGAAACACCATATATTTT	CASSLRPDSSGNTIYF
once	TRBV28	.	TRBJ2-2	TGTGCCAGCAGATTTTCGTTCGGGAACACCGGGGAGCTGTTTTTT	CASRFSFGNTGELFF
.	TRBV6-6	TRBD1	TRBJ1-4	TGTGCCAGCACACGGACAGGGTCTAATGAAAAACTGTTTTTT	CASTRTGSNEKLFF
.	TRBV7-8	TRBD1	TRBJ1-2	TGTGCCAGCAGCTTAAGGACAGGGGATGGCTACACCTTC	CASSLRTGDGYTF
.	TRBV6-5	.	TRBJ1-5	TGTGCCAGCGGGCGGGGGACTCCCAATCAGCCCCAGCATTTT	CASGRGTPNQPQHF